The present T cell receptor (beta chain) was sequenced within a study of T-cell memory formation after mild COVID-19. The V gene's germline CDR1 is SEHNR and CDR2 FQNEAQ (reference sequence). Trimming cost V 5 bases and J 7 bases, with 18 bases left between them. There are 15 residues in the CDR3. One entry per CDR3 protein results from TCRdb running MiXCR on the 5' RACE reads. The sample records under 85,000 distinct CDR3 sequences, approximately 15% being singletons. This sequence originates from an adult woman who had mild COVID-19 (a few samples of this study predate the infection). Cell type and time point are not known. The material sequenced was PBMCs or a T cell subset sorted from them (not recorded which). The chain carries TRBV7-9 and TRBJ2-1; a weak D match, TRBD2 (5 bases). The CDR3 here is CASSQPTKEENEQFF. The CDR3 bases are TGTGCCAGCAGCCAACCCACGAAGGAGGAGAATGAGCAGTTCTTC.